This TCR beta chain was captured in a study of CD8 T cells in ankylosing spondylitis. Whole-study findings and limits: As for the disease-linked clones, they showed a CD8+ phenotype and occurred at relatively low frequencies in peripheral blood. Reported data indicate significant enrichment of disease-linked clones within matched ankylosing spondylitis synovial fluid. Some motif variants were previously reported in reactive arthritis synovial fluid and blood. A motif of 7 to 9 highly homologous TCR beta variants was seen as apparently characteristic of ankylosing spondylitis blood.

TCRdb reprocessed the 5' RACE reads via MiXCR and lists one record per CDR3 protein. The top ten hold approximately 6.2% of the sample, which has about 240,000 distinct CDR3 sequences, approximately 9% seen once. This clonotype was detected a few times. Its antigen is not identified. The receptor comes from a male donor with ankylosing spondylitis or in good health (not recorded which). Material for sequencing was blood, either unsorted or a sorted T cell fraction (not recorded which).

The CDR3 sequence is CSVGLSGANVLTF. As DNA, the CDR3 is TGCAGCGTTGGGCTCTCCGGGGCCAACGTCCTGACTTTC. The V call is TRBV29-1, the J call TRBJ2-6; no definite D call. The germline CDR1 and CDR2 sequences are SQVTM and ANQGSEA. Trimming shortened V by 4 bases and J by 4 bases, and 8 bases separated the two germline ends. The CDR3 runs to 13 residues.